Reported below is one T cell receptor (beta chain). The ends were cut back, 7 bases at V and 4 bases at J, with 13 bases in the middle. CDR1 and CDR2 (germline): SQVTM, ANQGSEA. The CDR3 loop spans 12 amino acids. This sample was included in a study of control samples from healthy donors and cancer patients. Sequenced by immunoSEQ multiplex PCR; TCRdb stores in-frame clones only, minus some. Counted here are roughly 130,000 clones, over 85% occurring once; the ten biggest clones make up 3.6%. The chain has TRBV29-1 and TRBJ1-2; D perhaps matches TRBD1 (5 bases). The sequencing sample was made of blood. The clonotype originates from a young man in good health. CDR3 protein: CSAPTESYGYTF. CDR3 sequence (DNA): TGCAGCGCCCCGACAGAGTCCTATGGCTACACCTTC.